This T cell receptor beta chain comes out of a study of blood T cells in healthy people across ages. Healthy Caucasian individuals from Russia aged about 6 to 90 were enrolled as donors. The sample holds one count of this clonotype. The antigen is unknown. CDR3 size: 17 residues. Germline assignment: CDR1 DFQATT and CDR2 SNEGSKA (reference sequence). The V gene lost 0 bases and the J gene lost 3 bases, with 18 bases spanning the gap. Study-level findings and limits: Long-lived donors had more naive CD4+ cells and higher diversity than aged donors.

Through a sample-barcoded 5' primer and a J-beta primer mix, a second PCR was run for roughly 6 to 12 cycles. TCRdb reprocessed the 5' RACE reads via MiXCR and lists one record per CDR3 protein. This sample has 1.2 million to 1.5 million distinct CDR3 sequences; roughly 60% occur once, and the top ten carry 5% to 7%. Sequencing was done on a sample of blood. The source of this sequence is a man aged 18 to 30 in good health. V is TRBV20-1 and J is TRBJ2-1; D possibly corresponds to TRBD2 (5 bases). CDR3 in amino acids: CSARDGREAVNYNEQFF. The CDR3 DNA reads TGCAGTGCTAGAGATGGAAGGGAAGCGGTAAACTACAATGAGCAGTTCTTC.